This TCR beta chain was sequenced in a study of blood T cell repertoires in COVID-19. Study information: Specimens from acute and convalescent COVID-19 originated in the United States, Italy and Spain. PBMCs, B-cell-depleted T cells, or T cells provided the cDNA or gDNA that made up the material.

In the authors' workflow: Reference gene primer amplification yielded estimated nucleated cell counts. Measured with immunoSEQ multiplex PCR; TCRdb has only the in-frame clones, and not every one. The V and J calls and clone size were taken over from that table, and D and trimming were inferred from the DNA. The sample records more than 85,000 clones, approximately 85% being singletons. This TCR was recovered from a woman aged 60-70 years with acute or convalescent COVID-19. The sequenced sample consisted of peripheral blood.

CDR3: CASKDRGAVGSNQPQHF. CDR3 nucleotides: TGCGCCAGCAAAGACAGGGGTGCGGTAGGAAGCAATCAGCCCCAGCATTTT. V is TRBV5-1 and J is TRBJ1-5, with 8 bases matching TRBD1. The germline CDR1 and CDR2 sequences are SGHRS and YFSETQ. The CDR3 runs to 17 residues. V shed 6 bases, J shed 1 base, and the junction held 12 bases outside the gene matches.